These T cell receptor beta chains were read from a single sample in a study of cytomegalovirus exposure and HLA in healthy donors. Clones were read by immunoSEQ multiplex PCR, and TCRdb kept only the in-frame ones, dropping some. In the table there are around 200,000 clones, about 75% of which are singletons. Sequencing was performed on PBMCs. All receptors come from a man in his late teens or twenties in good health and CMV-seronegative. Both conserved end residues are trimmed from each CDR3. The D gene is left open where the match is weak.

v_gene	j_gene	d_gene	CDR3aa
TRBV6-4	TRBJ2-3	-	ASSDLGGADTQY
TRBV29-1	TRBJ2-1	-	SATTSYVEQF
TRBV2	TRBJ2-7	-	ASSEALLWTALSYEQY
TRBV19	TRBJ2-7	-	ASSIYFAPGAYEQY
TRBV13	TRBJ2-6	-	ASSLGGLSEANVLT
TRBV11-3	TRBJ1-4	-	ASSLAGWTVAQELF
TRBV10-3	TRBJ2-1	-	AISPPGEEQF
TRBV19	TRBJ2-1	-	ASKGGGPRNEQF
TRBV19	TRBJ2-3	-	ASSLRVTDTQY
TRBV7-9	TRBJ2-1	TRBD2	ASSPRLAGNEQF
TRBV27	TRBJ1-1	TRBD1	ASSLLGDSPNTEAF
TRBV25-1	TRBJ1-2	-	ASSSGMGANHGYT
TRBV10-3	TRBJ1-1	-	AISAPAEGGAEAF
TRBV7-2	TRBJ2-3	-	ASSLGSRATDTQY
TRBV9	TRBJ2-1	TRBD2	ASSAIAGGPISYNEQF
TRBV5-1	TRBJ2-3	-	ASSLGLFTDTQY
TRBV7-2	TRBJ2-7	TRBD1	ASSEPGQGSYEQY
TRBV11-2	TRBJ1-4	-	ASSLHITNEKLF